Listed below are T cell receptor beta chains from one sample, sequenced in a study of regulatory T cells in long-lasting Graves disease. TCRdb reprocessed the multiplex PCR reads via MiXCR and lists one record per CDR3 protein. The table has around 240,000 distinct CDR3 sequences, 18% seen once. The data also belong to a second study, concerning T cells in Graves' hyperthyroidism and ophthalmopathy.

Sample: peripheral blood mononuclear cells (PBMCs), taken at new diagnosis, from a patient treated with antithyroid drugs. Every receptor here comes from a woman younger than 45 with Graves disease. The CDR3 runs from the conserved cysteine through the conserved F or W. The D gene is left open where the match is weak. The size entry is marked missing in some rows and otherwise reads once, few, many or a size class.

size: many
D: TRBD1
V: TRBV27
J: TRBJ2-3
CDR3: CASLRDRDSDTQYF
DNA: TGTGCCAGTCTTCGGGACAGGGATTCAGATACGCAGTATTTT

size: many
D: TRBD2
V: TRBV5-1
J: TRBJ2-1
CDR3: CASSWGLAGGPGYNEQFF
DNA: TGCGCCAGCAGCTGGGGACTAGCGGGGGGGCCGGGCTACAATGAGCAGTTCTTC

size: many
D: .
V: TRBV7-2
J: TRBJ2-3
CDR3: CASSFDLPGRGDTQYF
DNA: TGTGCCAGCAGCTTTGACCTCCCGGGGCGCGGAGATACGCAGTATTTT

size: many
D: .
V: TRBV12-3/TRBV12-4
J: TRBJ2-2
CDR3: CASSLLVTGELFF
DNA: TGTGCCAGCAGTTTACTAGTGACCGGGGAGCTGTTTTTT

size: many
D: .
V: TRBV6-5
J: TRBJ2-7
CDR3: CASSYSTGGLFNF
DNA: TGTGCCAGCAGTTACTCGACTGGTGGCCTTTTTAACTTC

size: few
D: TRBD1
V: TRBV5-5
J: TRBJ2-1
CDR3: CASSSRQGWDYNEQFF
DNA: TGTGCCAGCAGCTCAAGACAGGGTTGGGATTACAATGAGCAGTTCTTC

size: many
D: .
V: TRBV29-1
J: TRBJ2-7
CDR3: CSVEDGSLFPHEQYF
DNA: TGCAGCGTTGAAGATGGGTCCCTCTTTCCCCACGAGCAGTACTTC

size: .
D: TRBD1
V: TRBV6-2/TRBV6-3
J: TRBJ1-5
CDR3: CASSYFPGQGFDQPQHF
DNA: TGTGCCAGCAGTTACTTTCCGGGACAGGGGTTTGATCAGCCCCAGCATTTT

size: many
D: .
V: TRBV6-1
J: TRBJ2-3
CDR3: CASSVLRTDTQYF
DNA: TGTGCCAGCAGTGTACTTCGCACAGATACGCAGTATTTT

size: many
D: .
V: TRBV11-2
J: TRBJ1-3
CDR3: CASSLDGFGNTIYF
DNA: TGTGCCAGCAGCTTAGATGGGTTCGGAAACACCATATATTTT

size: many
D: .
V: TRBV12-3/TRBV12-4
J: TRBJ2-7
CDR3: CASSLVTDEQYF
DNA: TGTGCCAGCAGTTTAGTCACCGACGAGCAGTACTTC

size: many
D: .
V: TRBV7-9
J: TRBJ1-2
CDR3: CASSHLRIGYGGYTF
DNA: TGTGCCAGCTCCCATTTGCGCATCGGATACGGTGGCTACACCTTC

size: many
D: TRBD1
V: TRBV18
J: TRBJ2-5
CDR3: CASSPGQGERETQYF
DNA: TGTGCCAGCTCACCCGGACAGGGGGAACGAGAGACCCAGTACTTC

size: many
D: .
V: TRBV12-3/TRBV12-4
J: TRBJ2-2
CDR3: CASSLGRVRTGELFF
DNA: TGTGCCAGCAGTTTGGGGCGAGTTCGGACCGGGGAGCTGTTTTTT

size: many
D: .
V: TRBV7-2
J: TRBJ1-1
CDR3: CASSSLPPGTEAFF
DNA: TGTGCCAGCAGCTCTCTACCCCCCGGCACTGAAGCTTTCTTT

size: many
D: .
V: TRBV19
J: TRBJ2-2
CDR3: CASSMVAGELFF
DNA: TGTGCCAGTAGTATGGTGGCCGGGGAGCTGTTTTTT

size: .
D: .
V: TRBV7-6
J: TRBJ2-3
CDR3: CASSFGGGPADTQYF
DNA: TGTGCCAGCAGCTTTGGGGGGGGGCCGGCAGATACGCAGTATTTT

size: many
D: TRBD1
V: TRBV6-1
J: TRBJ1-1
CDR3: CASRQGQGRNTEAFF
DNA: TGTGCCAGCAGGCAAGGACAGGGAAGGAACACTGAAGCTTTCTTT

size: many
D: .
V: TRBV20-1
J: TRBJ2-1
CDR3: CSARRVGMSYNEQFF
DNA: TGCAGTGCTAGACGTGTGGGGATGTCCTACAATGAGCAGTTCTTC

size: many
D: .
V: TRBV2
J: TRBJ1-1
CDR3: CASSVPPGRDTEAFF
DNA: TGTGCCAGCAGTGTTCCCCCAGGGAGGGACACTGAAGCTTTCTTT

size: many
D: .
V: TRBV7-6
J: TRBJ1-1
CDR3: CASSPRRGGSSMNTEAFF
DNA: TGTGCCAGCAGCCCCCGGCGGGGAGGGTCCTCGATGAACACTGAAGCTTTCTTT

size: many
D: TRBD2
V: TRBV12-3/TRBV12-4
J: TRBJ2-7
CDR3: CASSFSAGRDEQYF
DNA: TGTGCCAGCAGTTTTTCAGCGGGGCGTGACGAGCAGTACTTC

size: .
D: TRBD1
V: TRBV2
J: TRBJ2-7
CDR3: CASRGPGTASYEQYF
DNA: TGTGCCAGCAGAGGTCCCGGGACAGCCTCCTACGAGCAGTACTTC

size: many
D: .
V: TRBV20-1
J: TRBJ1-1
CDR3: CSAPLGSGNTEAFF
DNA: TGCAGTGCTCCATTAGGTTCGGGGAACACTGAAGCTTTCTTT

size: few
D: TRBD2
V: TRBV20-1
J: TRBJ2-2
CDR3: CSARDPRGGLAGELFF
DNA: TGCAGTGCTAGAGATCCCCGGGGAGGGCTGGCCGGGGAGCTGTTTTTT

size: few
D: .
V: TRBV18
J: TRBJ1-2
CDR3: CASSLEPTGLYGYTF
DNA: TGTGCCAGCTCACTCGAACCAACGGGACTCTATGGCTACACCTTC

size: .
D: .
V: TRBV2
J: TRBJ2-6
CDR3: CASSGFGPIGANVLTF
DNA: TGTGCCAGCAGCGGGTTCGGACCAATCGGGGCCAACGTCCTGACTTTC

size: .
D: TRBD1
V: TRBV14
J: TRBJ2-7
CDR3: CASSQGDSTYPKARYEQYF
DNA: TGTGCCAGCAGCCAAGGGGACAGTACCTACCCCAAAGCAAGGTACGAGCAGTACTTC

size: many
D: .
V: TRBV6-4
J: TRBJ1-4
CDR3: CASSDSWIDEKLFF
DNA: TGTGCCAGCAGTGACTCCTGGATCGATGAAAAACTGTTTTTT

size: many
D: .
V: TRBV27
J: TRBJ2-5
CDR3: CASSQTWDGQETQYF
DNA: TGTGCCAGCAGCCAGACCTGGGACGGCCAAGAGACCCAGTACTTC

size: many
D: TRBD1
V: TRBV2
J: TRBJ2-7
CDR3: CASSAGQGTYEQYF
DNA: TGTGCCAGCAGTGCGGGACAGGGAACCTACGAGCAGTACTTC

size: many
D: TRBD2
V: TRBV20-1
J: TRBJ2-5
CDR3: CSAPGRGDPQETQYF
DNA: TGCAGTGCTCCCGGGCGGGGGGACCCGCAAGAGACCCAGTACTTC

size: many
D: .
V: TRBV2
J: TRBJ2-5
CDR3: CASSEVETQYF
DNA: TGTGCCAGCAGTGAGGTGGAGACCCAGTACTTC

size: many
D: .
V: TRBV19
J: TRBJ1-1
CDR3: CASRPGVGTYTEAFF
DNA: TGTGCCAGTAGGCCAGGGGTTGGGACTTACACTGAAGCTTTCTTT

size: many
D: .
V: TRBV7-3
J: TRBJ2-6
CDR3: CASSLGGVGSGANVLTF
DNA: TGTGCCAGCAGCTTAGGGGGAGTAGGCTCTGGGGCCAACGTCCTGACTTTC

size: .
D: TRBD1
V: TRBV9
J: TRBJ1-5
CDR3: CASSGEGASNQPQHF
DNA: TGTGCCAGCAGCGGTGAGGGGGCGAGCAATCAGCCCCAGCATTTT

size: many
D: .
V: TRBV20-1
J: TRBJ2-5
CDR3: CSARDEGGAGGKETQYF
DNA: TGCAGTGCTAGAGATGAAGGAGGGGCAGGGGGGAAGGAGACCCAGTACTTC

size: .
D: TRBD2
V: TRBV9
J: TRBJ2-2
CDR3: CASSVSGSANTGELFF
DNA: TGTGCCAGCAGCGTTAGCGGGAGCGCGAACACCGGGGAGCTGTTTTTT

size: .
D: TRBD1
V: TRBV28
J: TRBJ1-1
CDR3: CASRETGGNKYTEAFF
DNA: TGTGCCAGCAGGGAGACAGGGGGCAACAAATACACTGAAGCTTTCTTT

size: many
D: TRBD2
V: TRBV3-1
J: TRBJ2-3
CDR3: CASSLLSGGSTDTQYF
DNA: TGTGCCAGCAGCCTATTAAGCGGGGGGAGCACAGATACGCAGTATTTT

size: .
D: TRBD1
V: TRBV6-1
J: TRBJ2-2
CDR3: CASSPSTGVSAGELFF
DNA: TGTGCCAGCAGTCCCAGTACAGGGGTGAGCGCCGGGGAGCTGTTTTTT

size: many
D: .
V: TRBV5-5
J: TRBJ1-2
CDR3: CASSLVGNAFYGYTF
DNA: TGTGCCAGCAGCTTGGTTGGTAATGCCTTCTATGGCTACACCTTC

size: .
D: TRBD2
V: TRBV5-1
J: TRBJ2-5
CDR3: CASSPTSGSLETQYF
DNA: TGCGCCAGCAGCCCGACTAGCGGGAGTTTGGAGACCCAGTACTTC

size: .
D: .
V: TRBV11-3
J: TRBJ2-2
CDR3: CASSLNSRHYTGELFF
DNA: TGTGCCAGCAGCTTAAATAGCCGACATTACACCGGGGAGCTGTTTTTT

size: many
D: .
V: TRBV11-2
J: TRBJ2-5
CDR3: CASRRTGLETQYF
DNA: TGTGCCAGCAGGCGAACAGGGCTGGAGACCCAGTACTTC